Listed here are 11 T cell receptor beta chains from one sample, sequenced in a study of shared clonotypes between healthy human individuals (dated by TCRdb to the early 2020s). Receptors were amplified or captured by the immunoSEQ multiplex PCR assay. TCRdb obtained this table from immuneACCESS and retained in-frame rearrangements with V and J assigned. These tables miss some clones; where compared with another copy, unresolved V genes account for less than half of the shortfall, and the remainder is unexplained. This sample has over 1.4 million clones in its table, and around 97% of those were observed once. The ten largest clones take up 1.2% of the sample. The source material was naive CD4+ T cells sorted from blood. The cell subset or site label of this sample denotes: CD45RA+ positively selected. The receptors stem from a man aged 25 to 45 in good health.

The gene calls are TRBV4-2 and TRBJ2-3, with TRBD2 identical over 10 bases. The germline CDR1 and CDR2 sequences are LGHNA and YNFKEQ. V shed 3 bases and J 0 bases; nucleotides not matched to a gene: 6. The CDR3 loop spans 17 amino acids. CDR3 in DNA: TGTGCCAGCAGCCATCAGTCTAGCGGGAGTAGCACAGATACGCAGTATTTT. Protein sequence: CASSHQSSGSSTDTQYF.

The rearrangement uses TRBV5-4 and TRBJ2-1; 9 bases fit TRBD2. Unmatched junction bases numbered 12, after V lost 2 bases and J lost 6 bases. The CDR3 contains 17 residues. Germline V CDR1 and CDR2: SGHNT, YYREEE (reference sequence). CDR3 bases: TGTGCCAGCAGCTTAATAGCGGGAGTGGTTGCCCGCAATGAGCAGTTCTTC. This translates into CASSLIAGVVARNEQFF.

V is TRBV7-3 and J is TRBJ2-7; 9 bases agree with TRBD1. Germline V gene data show CDR1 as SGHTA and CDR2 as FQGTGA. This CDR3 is built from 13 residues. J lost 6 bases, V lost 5 bases, and 5 bases had no gene match. As DNA, the CDR3 is TGTGCCAGCAGCAGGGACAGGGCCGGCGAGCAGTACTTC. Translation: CASSRDRAGEQYF. The full variable domain, with the rest looked up from reference TRBV7-3 and TRBJ2-7, is GAGVSQTPSNKVTEKGKYVELRCDPISGHTALYWYRQSLGQGPEFLIYFQGTGAADDSGLPNDRFFAVRPEGSVSTLKIQRTERGDSAVYLCASSRDRAGEQYFGPGTRLTVT.

This chain uses TRBV2 with TRBJ2-3, with 13 nucleotides matching TRBD2. Per the germline V gene, CDR1 is SNHLY and CDR2 is FYNNEI. The V gene end was trimmed by 6 bases and the J gene end by 1 base; junction bases not matched to a gene: 13. The length of the CDR3 is 19 residues. The CDR3, as DNA: TGTGCCAGCAGGGCGAGGGGACTAGCGGGAAATGTTGGCACAGATACGCAGTATTTT. Its protein product is CASRARGLAGNVGTDTQYF.

This chain connects TRBV5-1 to TRBJ2-1; perhaps D is TRBD1 or TRBD2 (6 bases each). Trimming took off 4 bases at V and 1 base at J, with 12 bases between the two ends. The CDR3 runs 15 residues. Germline CDR1 SGHRS, CDR2 YFSETQ. The CDR3 bases are TGCGCCAGCAGCCCGGGGGCGGGATCCTACAATGAGCAGTTCTTC. Its translation: CASSPGAGSYNEQFF.

V usage is TRBV18 and J usage is TRBJ2-7; no reliable D call. Germline V lookup: CDR1 KGHSH, CDR2 LQKENI. The V end was cut by 2 bases, the J end by 5 bases, with 13 bases between. This CDR3 is built from 14 residues. This CDR3 is CASSPGSAFDEQYF. The CDR3 nucleotides read TGTGCCAGCTCACCAGGGTCCGCCTTCGACGAGCAGTACTTC.

The rearrangement uses TRBV5-1 and TRBJ2-3; D not resolved. The CDR3 is 15 amino acids. Per the germline V gene, CDR1 is SGHRS and CDR2 is YFSETQ. Trimming removed 2 bases at V and 2 bases at J, with 12 bases between. The CDR3 region is CASSFARSITDTQYF. As DNA, the CDR3 is TGCGCCAGCAGCTTTGCCAGGTCGATCACAGATACGCAGTATTTT.

This clone was seen more than once but under ten times. This chain uses TRBV19 with TRBJ2-7; TRBD2 matches 11 bases. The CDR3 extends over 13 amino acids. Germline V gene data show CDR1 as LNHDA and CDR2 as SQIVND (reference sequence). Trimming took 6 bases from V and 4 from J; bases not matched to a gene: 2. The CDR3 nucleotides read TGTGCCAGTAGAACTAGCGGGAGTTACGAGCAGTACTTC. This gives the protein CASRTSGSYEQYF.

The genes are TRBV11-2 and TRBJ2-5; D perhaps matches TRBD2 (6 bases). This CDR3 is built from 13 residues. Trimming left V 4 bases short and J 9 bases short, with 15 bases between. Germline assignment: CDR1 SGHAT and CDR2 FQNNGV. In DNA, the CDR3 is TGTGCCAGCAGCTATATTGGGGGGAGGCCCCAGTACTTC. This sequence encodes CASSYIGGRPQYF.

The chain couples TRBV5-1 to TRBJ2-2; D is unclear. In germline, CDR1 is SGHRS, CDR2 YFSETQ. V lost 2 bases to trimming and J lost 0 bases, with 11 bases between them. The CDR3 loop spans 16 amino acids. This CDR3 is CASSFTSQSNTGELFF. In DNA form, the CDR3 reads TGCGCCAGCAGCTTTACCTCTCAGTCGAACACCGGGGAGCTGTTTTTT.

This rearrangement joins TRBV2 to TRBJ2-1, with D unclear. The V end lost 8 bases, the J end lost 1 base, and 9 bases lay between the germline ends. Germline V lookup: CDR1 SNHLY, CDR2 FYNNEI. This CDR3 is 13 amino acids long. The CDR3 DNA follows: TGTGCCAGCGGTGCAAGATCCTACAATGAGCAGTTCTTC. Translation: CASGARSYNEQFF.